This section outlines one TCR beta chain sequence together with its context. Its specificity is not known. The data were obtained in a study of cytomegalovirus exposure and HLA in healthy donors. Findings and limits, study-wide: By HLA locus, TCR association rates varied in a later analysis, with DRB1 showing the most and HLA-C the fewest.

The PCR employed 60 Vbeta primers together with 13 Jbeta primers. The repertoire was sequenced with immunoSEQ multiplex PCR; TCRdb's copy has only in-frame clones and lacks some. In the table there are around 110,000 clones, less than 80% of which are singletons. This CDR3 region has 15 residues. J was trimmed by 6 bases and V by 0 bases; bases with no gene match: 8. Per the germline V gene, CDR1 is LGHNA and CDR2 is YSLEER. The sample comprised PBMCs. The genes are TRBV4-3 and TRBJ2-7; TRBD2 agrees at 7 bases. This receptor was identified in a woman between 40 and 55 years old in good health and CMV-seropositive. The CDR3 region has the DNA TGCGCCAGCAGCCAAGATTGGGAGGGCCATAGCGAGCAGTACTTC. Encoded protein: CASSQDWEGHSEQYF.